The 21 T cell receptor beta chains presented below share a single source sample, sequenced in a study of T cells in Graves' hyperthyroidism and ophthalmopathy. TCR beta CDR3 region amplification was performed from RNA transcripts. Carried out on the TCR CDR3, a first-round RT-PCR used the HTBI primer set. TCRdb processed the multiplex PCR reads anew with MiXCR; each CDR3 protein has one entry. The sample has some 350,000 distinct CDR3 sequences, roughly 25% seen once. Sequencing was carried out using blood. The receptors shown here come from a man aged 50 to 59 with Graves' hyperthyroidism.

In its sample, this clonotype was seen many times. The chain joins TRBV27 to TRBJ1-1; perhaps TRBD1 as D (5 bases). The germline CDR1 and CDR2 sequences are MNHEY and SMNVEV (reference sequence). Trimming removed 5 bases at V and 2 bases at J, with 6 bases between. The CDR3 totals 12 residues. CDR3 in amino acids: CASSDRNTEAFF. DNA for the CDR3: TGTGCCAGCAGTGACAGAAACACTGAAGCTTTCTTT.

The genes are TRBV2 and TRBJ2-7; D gene ambiguous. The germline CDR1 and CDR2 sequences are SNHLY and FYNNEI. V was clipped by 4 bases and J by 5 bases, with 12 bases between them. CDR3 size: 13 residues. This CDR3 is CASSVQGFNEQYF. Here the CDR3 DNA reads TGTGCCAGCAGTGTCCAAGGGTTCAACGAGCAGTACTTC. Full variable domain (remainder filled in from reference TRBV2 and TRBJ2-7): EPEVTQTPSHQVTQMGQEVILRCVPISNHLYFYWYRQILGQKVEFLVSFYNNEISEKSEIFDDQFSVERPDGSNFTLKIRSTKLEDSAMYFCASSVQGFNEQYFGPGTRLTVT.

The chain carries TRBV7-2 and TRBJ2-1; D not resolved. V lost 2 bases and J 4 bases, leaving 6 bases between the germline ends. Germline CDR1 reads SGHTA; CDR2 reads FQGNSA. There are 13 residues in the CDR3. For the CDR3, the DNA is TGTGCCAGCAGCTTACTCACATACAATGAGCAGTTCTTC. Translated: CASSLLTYNEQFF.

This clonotype was observed a few times. J is TRBJ2-3 and V is TRBV5-4, with D tentatively TRBD2 (6 bases). Germline V gives CDR1 SGHNT, CDR2 YYREEE (reference sequence). Trimming shortened V by 0 bases and J by 2 bases, and 10 bases separated the two germline ends. The CDR3 loop spans 15 amino acids. In DNA form, the CDR3 reads TGTGCCAGCAGCTTGGAAGGAGGGGCCACAGATACGCAGTATTTT. Its protein is CASSLEGGATDTQYF. The whole variable domain, remainder taken from reference TRBV5-4 and TRBJ2-3, is ETGVTQSPTHLIKTRGQQVTLRCSSQSGHNTVSWYQQALGQGPQFIFQYYREEENGRGNFPPRFSGLQFPNYSSELNVNALELDDSALYLCASSLEGGATDTQYFGPGTRLTVL.

The genes are TRBV28 and TRBJ1-5, with 7 bases aligning to TRBD1. This CDR3 has 14 residues. CDR1 is MDHEN and CDR2 is SYDVKM in the germline V gene. Trimming took 4 bases from V and 10 from J; bases not matched to a gene: 10. The CDR3 sequence is CASSSGTVVNPQHF. CDR3 nucleotides: TGTGCCAGCAGTTCGGGGACAGTTGTTAACCCCCAGCATTTT.

This clonotype was seen repeatedly, ten times or more. The chain joins TRBV3-1 to TRBJ1-1, with D possibly TRBD1 on 5 matching bases. This CDR3 is 11 amino acids long. Per germline, CDR1 LGHDT and CDR2 YNNKEL (reference sequence). V lost 4 bases and J 7 bases, leaving 7 bases between the germline ends. CDR3 nucleotide sequence: TGTGCCAGCAGCCGGGGGGGTGAAGCTTTCTTT. Protein: CASSRGGEAFF.

The CDR3 nucleotides read TGCAGTGCCACAGCAGGCAACTATGGCTACACCTTC. Residues: CSATAGNYGYTF. The rearrangement links TRBV20-1 to TRBJ1-2; D gene ambiguous. Per the germline V gene, CDR1 is DFQATT and CDR2 is SNEGSKA (reference sequence). This CDR3 is built from 12 residues. V lost 6 bases to trimming and J lost 2 bases, with 10 bases between them.

This chain joins TRBV12-5 and TRBJ2-7; TRBD2 aligns across 10 bases. Germline loops: CDR1 LGHNT, CDR2 FRNRAP. After removal of 5 bases from V and 7 bases from J, the junction contained 17 bases not matched to a gene. The CDR3 has 17 residues. The DNA of the CDR3 is TGTGCTAGTGGTGCTCCGATGCGAGCGGGAGGGCCGGGAGAGCAGTACTTC. Protein sequence: CASGAPMRAGGPGEQYF. Filled out from reference TRBV12-5 and TRBJ2-7, the complete variable domain reads DARVTQTPRHKVTEMGQEVTMRCQPILGHNTVFWYRQTMMQGLELLAYFRNRAPLDDSGMPKDRFSAEMPDATLATLKIQPSEPRDSAVYFCASGAPMRAGGPGEQYFGPGTRLTVT.

J is TRBJ2-7 and V is TRBV18, with a weak D call TRBD1 (6 bases). The CDR3 is 16 residues long. The V gene lost 2 bases and the J gene lost 2 bases, with 16 bases spanning the gap. Germline CDR1 KGHSH, CDR2 LQKENI. This CDR3 is CASSPTGPNPPYEQYF. CDR3 nucleotide sequence: TGTGCCAGCTCACCAACAGGGCCTAATCCCCCCTACGAGCAGTACTTC.

This clonotype has at least ten counts. This chain uses TRBV12-5 with TRBJ2-7, with D perhaps being TRBD1 or TRBD2 (5 bases each). This CDR3 is built from 17 residues. V lost 0 bases, J lost 0 bases, and 15 bases lay in between. Germline CDR1 and CDR2: LGHNT and FRNRAP. The CDR3: CASGLVLRGGHSYEQYF. The CDR3 bases are TGTGCTAGTGGTTTGGTACTTCGGGGCGGTCACTCCTACGAGCAGTACTTC.

This clonotype was seen at least ten times. The V call is TRBV11-2, the J call TRBJ2-1, with a weak D call TRBD2 (6 bases). With 3 bases removed from V and 12 bases from J, the gap between germline ends came to 24 bases. CDR3 length equals 16 residues. Germline CDR1 is SGHAT and CDR2 is FQNNGV. The CDR3 nucleotides are TGTGCCAGCAGCTTGGAGGAGTGGTCGGGACTCCTTGGGCAGTTCTTC. Amino acid sequence: CASSLEEWSGLLGQFF.

This clonotype was found many times. V and J are TRBV7-9 and TRBJ2-7; 10 bases align to TRBD1. Germline CDR1 and CDR2: SEHNR and FQNEAQ (reference sequence). The J segment lost 6 bases and the V segment lost 5 bases, leaving 7 bases of the junction unmatched. This CDR3 spans 14 amino acids. The CDR3 bases are TGTGCCAGCAGCCCCGGGACAGGGGATCGCGAGCAGTACTTC. Encoded protein: CASSPGTGDREQYF.

The rearrangement uses TRBV10-3 and TRBJ2-1; 9 bases match TRBD2. This CDR3 spans 16 amino acids. J was trimmed by 6 bases and V by 5 bases; bases with no gene match: 11. Germline values: CDR1 ENHRY, CDR2 SYGVKD. DNA for the CDR3: TGTGCCATCAGTATGATAGCGGGAGTCATTGGCAATGAGCAGTTCTTC. Translating gives CAISMIAGVIGNEQFF.

The rearrangement joins TRBV11-2 to TRBJ1-2; D not certain. CDR1 and CDR2 (germline): SGHAT, FQNNGV. This CDR3 spans 14 amino acids. The V gene lost 1 base and the J gene lost 4 bases, with 10 bases spanning the gap. The CDR3 DNA is TGTGCCAGCAGCTTAGGGGCAGCTGCCTATGGCTACACCTTC. It specifies CASSLGAAAYGYTF.

This clonotype came up many times. J is TRBJ2-5 and V is TRBV3-1; 14 nucleotides agree with TRBD2. CDR3 length equals 16 residues. Trimming cost V 4 bases and J 6 bases; bases outside gene matches: 7. Germline loops: CDR1 LGHDT, CDR2 YNNKEL (reference sequence). The CDR3 DNA reads TGTGCCAGCAGCCGAGGGACTAGCGGGAGCTCGAAGACCCAGTACTTC. Residues: CASSRGTSGSSKTQYF.

The rearrangement uses TRBV27 and TRBJ2-3, with TRBD2 identical over 12 bases. This CDR3 region has 17 residues. The V gene's germline CDR1 is MNHEY and CDR2 SMNVEV (reference sequence). J was trimmed by 7 bases and V by 8 bases; bases with no gene match: 16. DNA for the CDR3: TGTGCCAGCTCACCTCTTCGGACTAGCGGGACACCCAATACGCAGTATTTT. Protein: CASSPLRTSGTPNTQYF.

This clonotype was seen more than once but under ten times. The chain carries TRBV7-3 and TRBJ2-2; D is undetermined. The length of the CDR3 is 15 residues. V lost 5 bases and J 1 base, leaving 11 bases between the germline ends. From germline, CDR1 is SGHTA and CDR2 FQGTGA. CDR3 sequence: CASSPLGWNTGELFF. DNA for the CDR3: TGTGCCAGCAGCCCACTGGGGTGGAACACCGGGGAGCTGTTTTTT. Full variable domain (rest looked up from reference TRBV7-3 and TRBJ2-2): GAGVSQTPSNKVTEKGKYVELRCDPISGHTALYWYRQSLGQGPEFLIYFQGTGAADDSGLPNDRFFAVRPEGSVSTLKIQRTERGDSAVYLCASSPLGWNTGELFFGEGSRLTVL.

The table lists this clonotype with a few counts. The chain carries TRBV7-9 and TRBJ2-7; 8 bases fit TRBD1. Looked up from germline, CDR1 is SEHNR and CDR2 is FQNEAQ (reference sequence). V lost 6 bases to trimming and J lost 2 bases; unmatched junction nucleotides: 9. This CDR3 has 15 amino acids. CDR3 amino acids: CASSYGQGVPYEQYF. Written as DNA, the CDR3 is TGTGCCAGCAGTTACGGACAGGGTGTGCCCTACGAGCAGTACTTC.

The gene calls are TRBV19 and TRBJ2-1, with 10 bases fitting TRBD1. The length of the CDR3 is 13 residues. Germline-derived CDR1 and CDR2 are LNHDA and SQIVND (reference sequence). V lost 9 bases to trimming and J lost 12 bases; unmatched junction nucleotides: 11. The CDR3 region has the DNA TGTGCCAGCAGCCAGGGACAGGGGAACGTGCAGTTCTTC. It translates to CASSQGQGNVQFF.

The CDR3 sequence: CSARDTSPSEQYF. The CDR3, as DNA: TGCAGTGCTAGGGATACTAGCCCCTCCGAGCAGTACTTC. The gene calls are TRBV20-1 and TRBJ2-7, with TRBD2 as a possible D gene (6 bases). CDR1 DFQATT and CDR2 SNEGSKA come from the germline V gene (reference sequence). V lost 3 bases, J lost 6 bases, and 15 bases lay in between. The CDR3 is 13 residues long.

This clonotype was seen more than once but under ten times. At one end the junction does not follow the germline gene, possibly because of a read error. The gene calls are TRBV5-1 and TRBJ2-5; TRBD2 agrees at 7 bases. The CDR3 extends over 18 amino acids. Germline V gives CDR1 SGHRS, CDR2 YFSETQ. CDR3 region: CASSSPRIAGVSGETQYF. In nucleotides, the CDR3 is TGTGCCAGCAGCAGCCCTAGAATCGCGGGAGTGTCGGGAGAGACCCAGTACTTC.